These 13 T cell receptor beta chains were all obtained from the same sample, sequenced in a study of T cell repertoires in cytomegalovirus infection. TCRdb reprocessed the reads via MiXCR and lists one record per CDR3 protein. Of around 260,000 distinct CDR3 sequences listed, approximately 10% were seen once; the top ten hold about 16%. Material for sequencing was PBMCs. Every receptor here comes from a human donor in good health (CMV status not recorded). Some clones in this sample may be carry-over from other donors' samples.

This clonotype was observed many times. This chain joins TRBV7-3 and TRBJ2-1; D is unresolved. This CDR3 is built from 12 residues. The germline CDR1 and CDR2 sequences are SGHTA and FQGTGA. Trimming removed 1 base at V and 9 bases at J, with 7 bases between. The CDR3 here is CASSLSRGEQFF. For the CDR3, the DNA is TGTGCCAGCAGCTTAAGTCGTGGTGAGCAGTTCTTC. The full variable domain, its missing parts supplied by reference TRBV7-3 and TRBJ2-1, is GAGVSQTPSNKVTEKGKYVELRCDPISGHTALYWYRQSLGQGPEFLIYFQGTGAADDSGLPNDRFFAVRPEGSVSTLKIQRTERGDSAVYLCASSLSRGEQFFGPGTRLTVL.

This clonotype was seen at least ten times. The CDR3 DNA reads TGTGCCAGCAGTTCCTCTCGGAGGGGCCAACTAGAGACCCAGTACTTC. Amino acids: CASSSSRRGQLETQYF. V usage is TRBV28 and J usage is TRBJ2-5; D is possibly TRBD2 (6 bases). The V gene lost 4 bases and the J gene lost 4 bases, with 19 bases spanning the gap. This CDR3 region has 16 residues. Germline-derived CDR1 and CDR2 are MDHEN and SYDVKM.

Ten or more counts support this clonotype. The rearrangement joins TRBV6-6 to TRBJ2-4; tentative D call: TRBD2 (6 bases). V lost 8 bases to trimming and J lost 6 bases, with 17 bases between them. The germline V gene encodes CDR1 MNHNY and CDR2 SVGAGI (reference sequence). The CDR3 has 14 residues. The CDR3 here is CASCFRDGGNIQYF. The CDR3 DNA is TGTGCCAGCTGCTTCCGGGACGGGGGAAACATTCAGTACTTC.

For this clonotype: A much bigger clone sits one base away, suggesting this may be a read error. This rearrangement joins TRBV11-3 to TRBJ2-2; D remains unclear. V lost 1 base, J lost 4 bases, and 4 bases lay in between. This CDR3 contains 13 residues. Germline V gene sequence: CDR1 SGHNT, CDR2 YENEEA. The CDR3 spells CASSLAVTGELFF. In DNA form, the CDR3 reads TGTGCCAGCAGCTTAGCGGTCACCGGGGAGCTGTTTTTT.

This clonotype was seen at least ten times. The chain joins TRBV6-1 to TRBJ2-1; 9 nucleotides line up with TRBD2. The CDR3 extends over 16 amino acids. Per the germline V gene, CDR1 is MNHNS and CDR2 is SASEGT. The trim removed 5 bases at V and 8 bases at J, leaving 13 bases unmatched. DNA for the CDR3: TGTGCCAGCAGTAAAATTAGCGGGAGTAGAGTCTATGAGCAGTTCTTC. Protein product: CASSKISGSRVYEQFF.

The gene calls are TRBV30 and TRBJ2-3, with a weak D call TRBD1 (7 bases). The germline V gene has CDR1 GTSNPN and CDR2 SVGIG (reference sequence). The V end lost 1 base, the J end lost 5 bases, and 19 bases lay between the germline ends. This CDR3 has 16 amino acids. Here the CDR3 reads CAWSGSSGGHGDTQYF. The CDR3 DNA sequence: TGTGCCTGGAGTGGATCCTCAGGGGGGCATGGAGATACGCAGTATTTT.

This clonotype has just a few counts. The chain has TRBV20-1 and TRBJ2-4; no clear D. Trimming stripped 3 bases from V and 9 bases from J, with 12 bases between. The CDR3 has 12 amino acids. The germline CDR1 and CDR2 sequences are DFQATT and SNEGSKA (reference sequence). The CDR3 nucleotides are TGCAGTGCTAGTCCCTTATCTTCCATTCAGTACTTC. Its translation is CSASPLSSIQYF.

This clonotype was detected a few times. The chain combines TRBV29-1 with TRBJ2-7, with D unresolved. V was trimmed by 6 bases and J by 2 bases, leaving 11 bases between them. The CDR3 extends over 12 amino acids. Germline loops: CDR1 SQVTM, CDR2 ANQGSEA. The CDR3 reads CSVNLGTYEQYF. DNA for the CDR3: TGCAGCGTCAATCTAGGAACCTACGAGCAGTACTTC.

This clonotype was picked up many times. CDR3 sequence (DNA): TGTGCCAGCAGCTTTCGACTAGCGGGAGGCAATGAGCAGTTCTTC. It encodes CASSFRLAGGNEQFF. V and J are TRBV7-9 and TRBJ2-1, with 13 bases fitting TRBD2. Germline lookup yields CDR1 SEHNR and CDR2 FQNEAQ (reference sequence). The trim removed 3 bases at V and 6 bases at J, leaving 2 bases unmatched. The CDR3 spans 15 residues.

The J gene is TRBJ2-5, the V gene TRBV4-2, with 10 bases identical to TRBD2. Trimming cost V 1 base and J 5 bases; bases outside gene matches: 4. The length of the CDR3 is 15 residues. Germline CDR1 is LGHNA and CDR2 is YNFKEQ. The CDR3 loop is CASSQASGGAETQYF. As DNA, the CDR3 is TGTGCCAGCAGCCAAGCCAGCGGGGGGGCCGAGACCCAGTACTTC.

A few counts support this clonotype. In nucleotides, the CDR3 is TGTGCCAGCGGACCGGGACGGCTTCGGACCGGGGAGCTGTTTTTT. Protein product: CASGPGRLRTGELFF. The rearrangement uses TRBV6-2 or TRBV6-3 and TRBJ2-2; D is possibly TRBD1 or TRBD2 (5 bases each). This CDR3 contains 15 residues. Looked up from germline, CDR1 is MNHEY and CDR2 is SVGEGT. The germline V and J ends were trimmed by 8 bases and 5 bases, with 18 bases remaining between them.

This clonotype was seen repeatedly, ten times or more. This chain uses TRBV7-2 with TRBJ2-4; D tentatively reads TRBD1 or TRBD2 (6 bases each). CDR3 length: 15 amino acids. CDR1 SGHTA and CDR2 FQGNSA come from the germline V gene. With 4 bases removed from V and 3 bases from J, the gap between germline ends came to 13 bases. The CDR3 DNA reads as TGTGCCAGCAGCTCACCCGGGGGCCTCAAAAACATTCAGTACTTC. It is translated as CASSSPGGLKNIQYF.

This sequence joins TRBV20-1 and TRBJ2-7; a weak D match, TRBD1 (5 bases). The germline CDR1 and CDR2 sequences are DFQATT and SNEGSKA (reference sequence). The CDR3 is 12 residues long. The V and J ends lost 4 bases and 2 bases respectively, with 9 bases between them. The CDR3 loop reads CSATGHTYEQYF. The CDR3 coding sequence is TGCAGTGCTACAGGACATACCTACGAGCAGTACTTC.